The T cell receptor (beta chain) described here comes from a study of blood T cells in healthy people across ages. Study-wide findings and caveats: Changes in expanded clonotypes were possibly confounded, as the CMV status of donors was unknown. The fall in TCR beta diversity per million T cells was roughly linear with age.

Through a sample-barcoded 5' primer and a J-beta primer mix, a second PCR was run for 7 to 11 cycles. Every single cDNA molecule received a tag from a template-switch adaptor with 12 random nucleotides. TCRdb reprocessed the 5' RACE reads via MiXCR and lists one record per CDR3 protein. The sample records 600,000 to 650,000 distinct CDR3 sequences, 58% being singletons. Of note for this clonotype: The target antigen is unknown.

Germline lookup yields CDR1 SGHAT and CDR2 FQNNGV. The CDR3 is made up of 14 amino acids. This TCR derives from a man in his sixties in good health. This chain joins TRBV11-2 and TRBJ2-4; 8 bases are a match to TRBD1. The tail of the sequence fits TRBJ2-7 better, so the J call may be wrong. The specimen was blood. CDR3 in amino acids: CASSLEGQAYEQYF. In DNA form, the CDR3 reads TGTGCCAGCAGCTTAGAGGGACAGGCCTACGAGCAGTACTTC.